Listed below are T cell receptor beta chains from one sample, sequenced in a study of beta chain features in type 1 diabetes. Repertoires were generated with immunoSEQ multiplex PCR, while TCRdb's copy carries only in-frame clones and drops some. The profile shows over 120,000 clones, around a tenth of them singletons. The sample comprised central memory CD4+ T cells from blood. The receptors were gathered from a man aged 18 to 29 in good health. The CDR3 runs from the conserved cysteine through the conserved F or W. D genes are given only for firm matches. The listing skips clone size in some rows; elsewhere it reads once, few, many or a size class.

>TRBV7-9|TRBD1|-|TRBJ1-5
TGTGCCAGCAGCTTGTACACAGGGGAATTCAATCAGCCCCAGCATTTT
CASSLYTGEFNQPQHF
>TRBV27|TRBD2|few|TRBJ2-7
TGTGCCAGCAAGTTAGCGGGCCTAGAAAACACCTACGAGCAGTACTTC
CASKLAGLENTYEQYF
>TRBV18|TRBD1|few|TRBJ2-7
TGTGCCAGCTCAAGGGACAGCCTTTACGAGCAGTACTTC
CASSRDSLYEQYF
>TRBV18|-|many|TRBJ2-5
TGTGCCAGCTCACCACTCTCCGGGGTCCAAGAGACCCAGTACTTC
CASSPLSGVQETQYF
>TRBV6-6|TRBD1|-|TRBJ2-1
TGTGCCAGCAGGGAAAACAGGGGTCACGACAATGAGCAGTTCTTC
CASRENRGHDNEQFF
>TRBV18|-|-|TRBJ1-6
TGTGCCAGCTCACCCAGGGCACCGGGGGATAATTCACCCCTCCACTTT
CASSPRAPGDNSPLHF
>TRBV7-2|-|few|TRBJ1-1
TGTGCCAGCAGCCTCAAACCCACGGGACTCTCTTTCGCTGAAGCTTTCTTT
CASSLKPTGLSFAEAFF
>TRBV7-8|-|-|TRBJ2-3
TGTGCCAGCAGCTTAGCGGCCCTGCGCACAGATACGCAGTATTTT
CASSLAALRTDTQYF
>TRBV6-5|-|few|TRBJ1-2
TGTGCCAGCAGTGCCAGACAGAACTATGGCTACACCTTC
CASSARQNYGYTF
>TRBV7-2|TRBD2|few|TRBJ2-5
TGTGCCAGCAGCCCAGGGGGACTAGCTCGAGAGACCCAGTACTTC
CASSPGGLARETQYF
>TRBV6-5|-|-|TRBJ1-4
TGTGCCAGCAGTTACTCGAAATACGGACAAAATGAAAAACTGTTTTTT
CASSYSKYGQNEKLFF
>TRBV7-3|TRBD2|-|TRBJ2-1
TGTGCCAGCAGCCAGACTAGCTCCCACAATGAGCAGTTCTTC
CASSQTSSHNEQFF
>TRBV7-2|-|-|TRBJ1-2
TGTGCCAGCAGCGGTGTCACCGGGACACATAACTATGGCTACACCTTC
CASSGVTGTHNYGYTF
>TRBV15|-|-|TRBJ1-6
TGTGCCACCAGCAGTTCGGGGGATAATAATTCACCCCTCCACTTT
CATSSSGDNNSPLHF
>TRBV21-1|-|few|TRBJ2-7
TGTGCCAGCAGCAAAGGGACAGGGGGAGACTACGAGCAGTACTTC
CASSKGTGGDYEQYF
>TRBV10-2|-|few|TRBJ1-1
TGCGCCAGCAGGGTTTCAGTGAACACTGAAGCTTTCTTT
CASRVSVNTEAFF
>TRBV6-6|-|few|TRBJ2-3
TGTGCCAGCCACAGGAACGCAGATACGCAGTATTTT
CASHRNADTQYF
>TRBV14|-|few|TRBJ2-7
TGTGCCAGCAGCCAATGGGCAGGGGGGATCTACGAGCAGTACTTC
CASSQWAGGIYEQYF
>TRBV5-4|-|-|TRBJ2-1
TGTGCCAGCAGCTTGGTGGGGGGGCCCCATGAGCAGTTCTTC
CASSLVGGPHEQFF
>TRBV20-1|-|few|TRBJ2-3
TGCAGTGCTATGGCCCGAGATACGCAGTATTTT
CSAMARDTQYF
>TRBV4-3|-|few|TRBJ1-3
TGCGCCAGCAGCCAAGAAATCCAGGGTTTCCACTCTGGAAACACCATATATTTT
CASSQEIQGFHSGNTIYF
>TRBV27|TRBD1|many|TRBJ1-2
TGTGCCAGCAGTTCACAGGGGCCTTATGGCTACACCTTC
CASSSQGPYGYTF
>TRBV6-5|-|-|TRBJ2-7
TGTGCCAGCAGACGGGACAACAGCTACGAGCAGTACTTC
CASRRDNSYEQYF
>TRBV7-2|TRBD1|-|TRBJ2-3
TGTGCCAGCAGCGGTGAGGGGGCTAGCACAGATACGCAGTATTTT
CASSGEGASTDTQYF
>TRBV30|TRBD1|many|TRBJ1-2
TGTGCCTGGAAGGGGACAGGGACGATAGGCTACACCTTC
CAWKGTGTIGYTF
>TRBV2|-|-|TRBJ2-7
TGTGCCAGCAGTGAAGGCAGGGTGGCATCCTACGAGCAGTACTTC
CASSEGRVASYEQYF
>TRBV4-3|-|few|TRBJ2-1
TGCGCCAGCAGCCAAGATCCGCAAAATCGGTACAATGAGCAGTTCTTC
CASSQDPQNRYNEQFF
>TRBV5-6|TRBD1|-|TRBJ1-4
TGTGCCAGCAGCTTGCAGGGGGCAGCTAATGAAAAACTGTTTTTT
CASSLQGAANEKLFF
>TRBV6-5|TRBD1|-|TRBJ2-3
TGTGCCAGTGCGGACAGGGGGCGGTTATGGGATACGCAGTATTTT
CASADRGRLWDTQYF